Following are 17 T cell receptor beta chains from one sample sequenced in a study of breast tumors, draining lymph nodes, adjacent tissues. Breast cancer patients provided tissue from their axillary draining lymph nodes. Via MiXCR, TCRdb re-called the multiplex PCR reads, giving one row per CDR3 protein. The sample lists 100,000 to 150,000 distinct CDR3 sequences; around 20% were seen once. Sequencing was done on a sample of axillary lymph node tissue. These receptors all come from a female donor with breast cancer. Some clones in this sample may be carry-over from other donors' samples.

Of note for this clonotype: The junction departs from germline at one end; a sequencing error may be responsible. In DNA form, the CDR3 reads TGTGCCAGCAGCCATGGAACAGCGGGAGGGTACGAGCAGTGCTTC. Its translation: CASSHGTAGGYEQCF. The genes are TRBV28 and TRBJ2-7, with 10 bases fitting TRBD2. The CDR3 consists of 15 residues. Germline V CDR1 and CDR2: MDHEN, SYDVKM.

CDR3: CASSRRPGGQETQYF. The CDR3 nucleotides are TGTGCCAGCAGCCGACGGCCTGGAGGCCAAGAGACCCAGTACTTC. The chain is built from TRBV3-1 and TRBJ2-5; D is perhaps TRBD2 (5 bases). The ends were cut back, 4 bases at V and 1 base at J, with 13 bases in the middle. The CDR3 extends over 15 amino acids. Germline V gene lookup returns CDR1 LGHDT and CDR2 YNNKEL (reference sequence).

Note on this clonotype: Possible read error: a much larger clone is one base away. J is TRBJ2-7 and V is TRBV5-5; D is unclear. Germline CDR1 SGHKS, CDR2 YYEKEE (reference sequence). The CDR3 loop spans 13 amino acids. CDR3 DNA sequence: TGTGCCAGCAGCTTGGTACCTTACTACGAGCTGTACTTC. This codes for CASSLVPYYELYF.

The CDR3: CATSWTGSTGELFF. Written as DNA, the CDR3 is TGTGCCACCAGTTGGACAGGGAGCACCGGGGAGCTGTTTTTT. V gene TRBV24-1 combines with J gene TRBJ2-2, with TRBD1 matching over 8 bases. The CDR3 covers 14 residues. V was pared by 6 bases and J by 4 bases, with 3 bases of the junction left unmatched. Germline V lookup: CDR1 KGHDR, CDR2 SFDVKD.

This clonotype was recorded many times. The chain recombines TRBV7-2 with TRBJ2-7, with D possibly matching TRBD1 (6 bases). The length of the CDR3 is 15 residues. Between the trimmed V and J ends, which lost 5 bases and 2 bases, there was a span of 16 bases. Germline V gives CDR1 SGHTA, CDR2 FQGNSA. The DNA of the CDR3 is TGTGCCAGCAGCCCTAGAGGGACACCTACCTACGAGCAGTACTTC. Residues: CASSPRGTPTYEQYF. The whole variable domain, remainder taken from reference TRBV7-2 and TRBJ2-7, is GAGVSQSPSNKVTEKGKDVELRCDPISGHTALYWYRQSLGQGLEFLIYFQGNSAPDKSGLPSDRFSAERTGGSVSTLTIQRTQQEDSAVYLCASSPRGTPTYEQYFGPGTRLTVT.

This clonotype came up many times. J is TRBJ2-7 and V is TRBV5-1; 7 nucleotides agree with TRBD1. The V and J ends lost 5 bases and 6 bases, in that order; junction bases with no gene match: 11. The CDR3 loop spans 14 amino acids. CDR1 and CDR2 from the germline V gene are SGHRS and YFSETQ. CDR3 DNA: TGCGCCAGCAGTCCACCGGGACAGACCGGCGAGCAGTACTTC. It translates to CASSPPGQTGEQYF.

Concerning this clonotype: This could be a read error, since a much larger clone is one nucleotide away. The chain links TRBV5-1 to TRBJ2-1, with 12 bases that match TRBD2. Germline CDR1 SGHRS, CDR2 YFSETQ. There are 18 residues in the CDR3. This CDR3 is CAGSAGLAGMSSYNEQFF. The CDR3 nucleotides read TGCGCCGGCAGCGCCGGACTAGCGGGGATGAGCTCCTACAATGAGCAGTTCTTC.

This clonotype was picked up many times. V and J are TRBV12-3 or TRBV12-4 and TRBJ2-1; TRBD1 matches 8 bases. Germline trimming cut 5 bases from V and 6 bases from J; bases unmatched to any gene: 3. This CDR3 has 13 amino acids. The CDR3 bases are TGTGCCAGCAGTGCGACAGGGGTCAATGAGCAGTTCTTC. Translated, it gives CASSATGVNEQFF.

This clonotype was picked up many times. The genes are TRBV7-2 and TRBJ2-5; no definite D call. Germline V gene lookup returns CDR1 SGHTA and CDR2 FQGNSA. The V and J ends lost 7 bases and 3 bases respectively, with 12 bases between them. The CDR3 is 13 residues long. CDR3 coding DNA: TGTGCCAGCACCGGACGAGGAAAAGAGACCCAGTACTTC. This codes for CASTGRGKETQYF.

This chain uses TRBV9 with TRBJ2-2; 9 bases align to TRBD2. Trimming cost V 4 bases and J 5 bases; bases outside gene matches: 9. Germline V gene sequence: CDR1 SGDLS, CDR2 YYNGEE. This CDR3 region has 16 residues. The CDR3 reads CASSQGLAVGTGELFF. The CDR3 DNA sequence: TGTGCCAGCAGCCAGGGACTAGCTGTTGGGACCGGGGAGCTGTTTTTT.

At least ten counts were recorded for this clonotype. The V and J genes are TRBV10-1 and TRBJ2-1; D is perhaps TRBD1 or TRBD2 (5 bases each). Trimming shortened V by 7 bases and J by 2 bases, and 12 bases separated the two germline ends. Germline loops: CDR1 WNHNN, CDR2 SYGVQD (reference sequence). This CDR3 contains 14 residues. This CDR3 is CASKPGTAYNEQFF. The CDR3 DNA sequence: TGCGCCAGCAAACCCGGGACGGCCTACAATGAGCAGTTCTTC.

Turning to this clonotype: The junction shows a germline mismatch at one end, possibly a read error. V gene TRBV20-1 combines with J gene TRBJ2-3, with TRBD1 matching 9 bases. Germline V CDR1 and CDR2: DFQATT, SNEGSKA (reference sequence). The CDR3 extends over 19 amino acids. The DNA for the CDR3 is TGCAGTACTAGAGATTCGCTTGAGAGGGACAGGGCTGGGGCAGATACGCAGTATTTT. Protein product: CSTRDSLERDRAGADTQYF.

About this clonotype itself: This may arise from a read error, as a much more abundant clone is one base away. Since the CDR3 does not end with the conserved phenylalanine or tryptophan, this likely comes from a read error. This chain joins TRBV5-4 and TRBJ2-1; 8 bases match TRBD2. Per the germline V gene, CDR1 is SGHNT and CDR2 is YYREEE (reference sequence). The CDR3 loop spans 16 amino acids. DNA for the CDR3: TGTGCCAGTAGCTTGGCGCCCGGGAGGGCCTCCTATGAGCAGTTCTTG. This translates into CASSLAPGRASYEQFL.

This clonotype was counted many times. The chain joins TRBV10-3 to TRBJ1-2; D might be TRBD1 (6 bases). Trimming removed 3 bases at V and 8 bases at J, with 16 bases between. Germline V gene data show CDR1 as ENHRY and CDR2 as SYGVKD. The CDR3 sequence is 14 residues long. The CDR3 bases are TGTGCCATCAGTGAACCAGGACAGAGAGGGGGCTACACCTTC. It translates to CAISEPGQRGGYTF.

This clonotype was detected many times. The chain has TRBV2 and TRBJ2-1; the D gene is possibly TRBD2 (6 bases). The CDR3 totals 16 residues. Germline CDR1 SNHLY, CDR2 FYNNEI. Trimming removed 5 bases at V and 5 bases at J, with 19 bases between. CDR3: CASSHPGTSLNNEQFF. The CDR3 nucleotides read TGTGCCAGCAGTCACCCCGGGACTTCCCTAAACAATGAGCAGTTCTTC.

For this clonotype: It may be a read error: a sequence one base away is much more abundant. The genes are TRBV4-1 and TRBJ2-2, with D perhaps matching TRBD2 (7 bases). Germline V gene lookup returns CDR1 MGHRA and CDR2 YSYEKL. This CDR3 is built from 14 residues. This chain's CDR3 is CASSHRGDTGELLF. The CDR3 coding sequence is TGCGCCAGCAGCCATCGGGGGGACACCGGGGAGCTGCTTTTT.

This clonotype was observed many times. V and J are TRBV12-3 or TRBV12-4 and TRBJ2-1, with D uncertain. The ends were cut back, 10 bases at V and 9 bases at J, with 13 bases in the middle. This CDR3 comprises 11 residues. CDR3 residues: CATEEPGEQFF. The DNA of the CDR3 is TGTGCCACCGAGGAGCCGGGTGAGCAGTTCTTC.